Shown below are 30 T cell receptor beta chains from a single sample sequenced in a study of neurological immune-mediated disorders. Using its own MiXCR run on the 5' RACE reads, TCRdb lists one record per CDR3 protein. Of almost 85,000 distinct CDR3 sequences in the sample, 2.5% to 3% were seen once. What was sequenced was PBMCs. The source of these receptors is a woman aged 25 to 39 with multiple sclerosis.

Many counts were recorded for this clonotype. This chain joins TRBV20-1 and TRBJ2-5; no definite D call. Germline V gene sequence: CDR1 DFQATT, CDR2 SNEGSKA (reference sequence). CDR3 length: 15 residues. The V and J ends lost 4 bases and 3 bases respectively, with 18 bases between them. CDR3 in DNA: TGCAGTGCTAAGGGCGTTGGTAGCCGTAAAGAGACCCAGTACTTC. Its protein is CSAKGVGSRKETQYF.

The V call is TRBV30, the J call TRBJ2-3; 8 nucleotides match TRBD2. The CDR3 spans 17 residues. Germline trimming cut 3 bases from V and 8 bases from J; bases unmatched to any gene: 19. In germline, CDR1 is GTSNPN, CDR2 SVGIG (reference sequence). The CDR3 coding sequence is TGTGCCTGGAGCCCTCCGGGACTAGACCTAGCGGGCGGTACGCAGTATTTT. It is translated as CAWSPPGLDLAGGTQYF. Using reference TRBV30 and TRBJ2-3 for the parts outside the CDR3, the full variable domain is SQTIHQWPATLVQPVGSPLSLECTVEGTSNPNLYWYRQAAGRGLQLLFYSVGIGQISSEVPQNLSASRPQDRQFILSSKKLLLSDSGFYLCAWSPPGLDLAGGTQYFGPGTRLTVL.

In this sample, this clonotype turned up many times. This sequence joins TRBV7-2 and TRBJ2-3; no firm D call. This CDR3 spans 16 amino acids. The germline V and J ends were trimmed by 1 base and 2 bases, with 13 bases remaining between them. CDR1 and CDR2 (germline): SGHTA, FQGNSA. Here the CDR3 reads CASSLVPLPTTDTQYF. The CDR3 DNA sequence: TGTGCCAGCAGCTTAGTCCCTCTCCCCACCACAGATACGCAGTATTTT.

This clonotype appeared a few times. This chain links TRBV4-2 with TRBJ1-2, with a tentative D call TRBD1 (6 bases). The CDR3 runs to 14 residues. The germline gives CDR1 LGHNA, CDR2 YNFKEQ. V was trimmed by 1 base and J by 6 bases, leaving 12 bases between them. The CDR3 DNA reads TGTGCCAGCAGCCAAGTTGACAGGCTTGATGGCTACACCTTC. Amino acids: CASSQVDRLDGYTF.

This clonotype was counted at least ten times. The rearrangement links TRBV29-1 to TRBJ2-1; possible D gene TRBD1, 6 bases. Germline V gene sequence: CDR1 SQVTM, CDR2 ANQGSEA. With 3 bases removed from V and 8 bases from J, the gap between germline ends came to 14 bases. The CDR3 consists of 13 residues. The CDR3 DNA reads TGCAGCGTTGATTCCAGAGGGGGTGATGAGCAGTTCTTC. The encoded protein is CSVDSRGGDEQFF.

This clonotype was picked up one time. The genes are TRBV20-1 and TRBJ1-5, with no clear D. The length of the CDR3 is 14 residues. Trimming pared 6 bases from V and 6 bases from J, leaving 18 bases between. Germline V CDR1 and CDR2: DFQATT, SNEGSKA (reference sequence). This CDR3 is CSARREPGSQPQHF. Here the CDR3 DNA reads TGCAGTGCCCGGAGAGAGCCGGGGAGTCAGCCCCAGCATTTT.

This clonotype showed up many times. Here the CDR3 DNA reads TGCAGTGCTAGTCTCTCCTCTGGAAACACCATATATTTT. Its protein product is CSASLSSGNTIYF. This sequence joins TRBV20-1 and TRBJ1-3; no firm D call. This CDR3 has 13 residues. Germline assignment: CDR1 DFQATT and CDR2 SNEGSKA (reference sequence). V was trimmed by 3 bases and J by 0 bases, leaving 6 bases between them.

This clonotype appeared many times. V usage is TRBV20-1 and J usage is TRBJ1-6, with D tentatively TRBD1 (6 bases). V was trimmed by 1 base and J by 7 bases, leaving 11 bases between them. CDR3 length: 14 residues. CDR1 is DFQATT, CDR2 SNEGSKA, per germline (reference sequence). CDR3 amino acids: CSARGNRANSPLHF. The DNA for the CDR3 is TGCAGTGCTAGAGGGAACAGGGCAAATTCACCCCTCCACTTT.

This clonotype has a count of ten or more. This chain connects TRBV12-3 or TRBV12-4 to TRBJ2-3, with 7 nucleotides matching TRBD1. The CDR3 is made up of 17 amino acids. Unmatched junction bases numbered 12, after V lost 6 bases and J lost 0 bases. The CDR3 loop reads CASRTMGQKTSTDTQYF. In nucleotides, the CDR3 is TGTGCCAGCAGAACAATGGGACAGAAGACTAGCACAGATACGCAGTATTTT.

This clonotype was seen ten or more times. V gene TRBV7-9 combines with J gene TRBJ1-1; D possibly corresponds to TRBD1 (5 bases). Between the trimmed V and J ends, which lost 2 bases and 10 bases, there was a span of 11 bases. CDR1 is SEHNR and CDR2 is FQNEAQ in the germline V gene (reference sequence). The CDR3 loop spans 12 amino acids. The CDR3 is CASSLSGTRAFF. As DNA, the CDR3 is TGTGCCAGCAGCTTAAGTGGGACGCGAGCTTTCTTT.

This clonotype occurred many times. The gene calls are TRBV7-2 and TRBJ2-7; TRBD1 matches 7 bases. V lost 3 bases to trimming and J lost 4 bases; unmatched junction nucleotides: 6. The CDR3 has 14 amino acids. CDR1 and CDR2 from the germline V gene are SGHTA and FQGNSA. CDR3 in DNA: TGTGCCAGCAGCTTGGGGACAGCAGGGTACGAGCAGTACTTC. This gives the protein CASSLGTAGYEQYF.

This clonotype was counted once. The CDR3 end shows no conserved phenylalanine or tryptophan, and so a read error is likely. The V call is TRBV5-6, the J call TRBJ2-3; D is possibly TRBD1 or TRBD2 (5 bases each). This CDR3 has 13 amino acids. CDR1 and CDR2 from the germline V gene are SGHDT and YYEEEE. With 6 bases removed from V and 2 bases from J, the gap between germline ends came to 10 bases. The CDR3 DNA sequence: TGTGCCAGCACCCGGGGCTACACAGATACGCAGTATAAT. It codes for CASTRGYTDTQYN.

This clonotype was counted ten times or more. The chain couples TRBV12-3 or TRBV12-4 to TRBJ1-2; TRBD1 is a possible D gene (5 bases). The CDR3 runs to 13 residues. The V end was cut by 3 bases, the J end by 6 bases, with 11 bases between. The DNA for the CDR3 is TGTGCCAGCAGTTTGGGGGGGATTGATGGCTACACCTTC. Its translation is CASSLGGIDGYTF.

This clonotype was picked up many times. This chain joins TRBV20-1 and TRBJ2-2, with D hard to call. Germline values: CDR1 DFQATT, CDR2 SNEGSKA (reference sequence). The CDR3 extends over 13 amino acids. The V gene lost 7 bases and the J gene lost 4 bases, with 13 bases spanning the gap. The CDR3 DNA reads TGCAGTGAGGGTGAGAGAGTCACCGGGGAGCTGTTTTTT. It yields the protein CSEGERVTGELFF.

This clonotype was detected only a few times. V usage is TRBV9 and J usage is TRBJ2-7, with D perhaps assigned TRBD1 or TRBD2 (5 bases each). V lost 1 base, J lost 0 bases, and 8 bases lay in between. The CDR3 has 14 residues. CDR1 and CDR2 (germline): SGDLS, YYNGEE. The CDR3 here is CASSVRDLSYEQYF. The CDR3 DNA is TGTGCCAGCAGCGTACGGGACCTCTCCTACGAGCAGTACTTC.

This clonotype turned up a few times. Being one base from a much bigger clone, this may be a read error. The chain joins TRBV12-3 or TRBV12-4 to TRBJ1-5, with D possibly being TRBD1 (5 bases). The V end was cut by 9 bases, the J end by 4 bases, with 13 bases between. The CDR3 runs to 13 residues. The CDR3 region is CASVKKGNQPQHF. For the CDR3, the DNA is TGTGCCAGTGTTAAAAAGGGGAATCAGCCCCAGCATTTT.

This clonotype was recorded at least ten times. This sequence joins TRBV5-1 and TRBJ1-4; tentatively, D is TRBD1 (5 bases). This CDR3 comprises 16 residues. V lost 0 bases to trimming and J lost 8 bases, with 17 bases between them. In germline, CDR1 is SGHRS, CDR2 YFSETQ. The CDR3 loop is CASSLVRGARGEKLFF. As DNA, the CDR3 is TGCGCCAGCAGCTTGGTCCGTGGGGCGCGCGGGGAAAAACTGTTTTTT.

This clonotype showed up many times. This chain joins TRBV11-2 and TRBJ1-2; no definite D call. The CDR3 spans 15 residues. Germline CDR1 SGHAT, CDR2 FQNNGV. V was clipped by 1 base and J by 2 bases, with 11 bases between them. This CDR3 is CASSLASRENYGYTF. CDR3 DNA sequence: TGTGCCAGCAGCTTAGCCTCAAGGGAGAACTATGGCTACACCTTC.

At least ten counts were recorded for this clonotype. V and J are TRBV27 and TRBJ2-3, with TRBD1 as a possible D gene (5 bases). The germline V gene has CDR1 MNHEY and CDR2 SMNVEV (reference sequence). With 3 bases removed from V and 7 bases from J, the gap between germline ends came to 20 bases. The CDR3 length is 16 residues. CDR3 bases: TGTGCCAGCAGTTTCCACTACCCAAGGGGTAGGAATACGCAGTATTTT. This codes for CASSFHYPRGRNTQYF.

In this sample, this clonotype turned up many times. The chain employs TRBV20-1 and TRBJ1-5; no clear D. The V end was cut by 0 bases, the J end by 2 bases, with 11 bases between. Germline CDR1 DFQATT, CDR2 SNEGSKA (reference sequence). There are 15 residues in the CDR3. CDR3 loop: CSARDGKRGNQPQHF. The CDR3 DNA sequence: TGCAGTGCTAGAGACGGGAAGCGGGGCAATCAGCCCCAGCATTTT.

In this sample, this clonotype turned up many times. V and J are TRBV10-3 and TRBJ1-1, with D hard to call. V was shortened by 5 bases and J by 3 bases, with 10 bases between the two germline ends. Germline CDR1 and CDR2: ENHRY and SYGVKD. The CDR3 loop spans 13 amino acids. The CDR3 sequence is CAISPGWDTEAFF. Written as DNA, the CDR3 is TGTGCCATCAGTCCTGGTTGGGACACTGAAGCTTTCTTT.

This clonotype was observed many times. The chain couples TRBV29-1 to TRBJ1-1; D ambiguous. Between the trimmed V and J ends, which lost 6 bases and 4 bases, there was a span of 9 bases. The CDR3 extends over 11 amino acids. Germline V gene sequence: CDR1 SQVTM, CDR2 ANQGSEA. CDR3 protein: CSVLGSTEAFF. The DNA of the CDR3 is TGCAGCGTCCTGGGTAGCACTGAAGCTTTCTTT.

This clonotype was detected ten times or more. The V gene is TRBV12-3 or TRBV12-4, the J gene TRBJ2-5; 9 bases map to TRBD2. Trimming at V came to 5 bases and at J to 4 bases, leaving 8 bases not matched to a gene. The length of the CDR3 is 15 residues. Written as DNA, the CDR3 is TGTGCCAGCAGTCTAGTAGCGGGAGTCCCAGAGACCCAGTACTTC. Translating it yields CASSLVAGVPETQYF.

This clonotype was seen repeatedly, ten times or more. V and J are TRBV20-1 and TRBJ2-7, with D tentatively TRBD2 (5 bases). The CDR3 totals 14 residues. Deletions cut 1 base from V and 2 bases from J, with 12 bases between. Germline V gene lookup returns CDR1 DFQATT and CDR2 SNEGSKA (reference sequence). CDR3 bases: TGCAGTGCTAGAGGTTCGGACTCCACCTACGAGCAGTACTTC. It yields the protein CSARGSDSTYEQYF.

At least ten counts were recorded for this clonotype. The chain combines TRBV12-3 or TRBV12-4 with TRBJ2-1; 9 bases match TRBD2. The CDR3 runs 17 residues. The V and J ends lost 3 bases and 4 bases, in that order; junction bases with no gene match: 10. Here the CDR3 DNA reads TGTGCCAGCAGTTTCGTGGATGGGCTAGCGGGGTACAATGAGCAGTTCTTC. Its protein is CASSFVDGLAGYNEQFF.

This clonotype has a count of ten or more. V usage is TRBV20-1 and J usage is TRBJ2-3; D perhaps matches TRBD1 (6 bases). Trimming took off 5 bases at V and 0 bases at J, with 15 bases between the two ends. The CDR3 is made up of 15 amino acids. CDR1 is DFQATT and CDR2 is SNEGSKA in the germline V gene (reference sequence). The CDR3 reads CSALRAQGSTDTQYF. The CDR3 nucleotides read TGCAGTGCTCTCAGGGCGCAGGGGAGCACAGATACGCAGTATTTT.

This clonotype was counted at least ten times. The CDR3 DNA sequence: TGTGCCAGCAGTTACGGGGGGCGTATTGGATATGGCTACACCTTC. This gives the protein CASSYGGRIGYGYTF. The chain joins TRBV6-6 to TRBJ1-2, with D perhaps matching TRBD1 (6 bases). This CDR3 region has 15 residues. From germline, CDR1 is MNHNY and CDR2 SVGAGI (reference sequence). V lost 2 bases, J lost 5 bases, and 15 bases lay in between.

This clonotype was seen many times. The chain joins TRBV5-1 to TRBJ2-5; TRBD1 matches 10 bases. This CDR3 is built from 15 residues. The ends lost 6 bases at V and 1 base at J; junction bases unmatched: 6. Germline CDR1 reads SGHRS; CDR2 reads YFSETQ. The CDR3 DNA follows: TGCGCCAGCATGGGACAGGGGAACCCCCAAGAGACCCAGTACTTC. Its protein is CASMGQGNPQETQYF.

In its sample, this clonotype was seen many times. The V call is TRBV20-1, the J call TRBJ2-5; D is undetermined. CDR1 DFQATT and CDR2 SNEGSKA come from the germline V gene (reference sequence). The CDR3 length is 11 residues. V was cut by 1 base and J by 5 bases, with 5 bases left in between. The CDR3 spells CSARGGETQYF. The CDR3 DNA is TGCAGTGCTAGAGGAGGCGAGACCCAGTACTTC.

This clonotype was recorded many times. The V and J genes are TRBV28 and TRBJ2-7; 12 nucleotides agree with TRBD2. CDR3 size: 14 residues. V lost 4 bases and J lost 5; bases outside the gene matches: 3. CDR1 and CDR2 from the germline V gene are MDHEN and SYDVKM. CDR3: CASSSLAGGNEQYF. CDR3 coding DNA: TGTGCCAGCAGTTCCCTAGCGGGAGGGAACGAGCAGTACTTC.